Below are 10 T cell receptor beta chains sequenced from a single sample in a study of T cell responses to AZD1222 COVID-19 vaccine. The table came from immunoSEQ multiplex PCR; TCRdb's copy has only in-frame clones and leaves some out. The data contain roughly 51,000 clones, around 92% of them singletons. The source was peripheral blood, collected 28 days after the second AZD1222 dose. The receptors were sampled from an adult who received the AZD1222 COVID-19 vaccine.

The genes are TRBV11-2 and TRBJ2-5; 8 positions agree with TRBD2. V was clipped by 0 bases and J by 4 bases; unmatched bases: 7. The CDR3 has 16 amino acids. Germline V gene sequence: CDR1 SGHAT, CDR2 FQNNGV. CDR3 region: CASSLDRGGLGETQYF. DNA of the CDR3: TGTGCCAGCAGCTTAGATCGGGGGGGACTAGGAGAGACCCAGTACTTC.

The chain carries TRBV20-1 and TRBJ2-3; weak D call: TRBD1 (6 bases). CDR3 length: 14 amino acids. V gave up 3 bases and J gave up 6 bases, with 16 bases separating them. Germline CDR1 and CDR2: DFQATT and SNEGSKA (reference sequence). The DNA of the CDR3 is TGCAGTGCTAGTAAGGTCAGGGGAATGGATACGCAGTATTTT. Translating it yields CSASKVRGMDTQYF.

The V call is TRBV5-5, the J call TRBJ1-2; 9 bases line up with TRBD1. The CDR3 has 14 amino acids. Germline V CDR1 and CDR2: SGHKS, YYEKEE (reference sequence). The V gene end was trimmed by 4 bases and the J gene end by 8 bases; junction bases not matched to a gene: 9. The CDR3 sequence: CASSTGGEAEGYTF. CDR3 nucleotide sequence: TGTGCCAGCAGCACAGGGGGCGAGGCGGAAGGCTACACCTTC.

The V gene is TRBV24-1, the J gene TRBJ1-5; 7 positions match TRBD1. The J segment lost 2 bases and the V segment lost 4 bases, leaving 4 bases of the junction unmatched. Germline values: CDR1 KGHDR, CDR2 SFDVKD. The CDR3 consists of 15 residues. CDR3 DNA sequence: TGTGCCACCAGTGACGACAGGGCTGGCAATCAGCCCCAGCATTTT. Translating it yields CATSDDRAGNQPQHF.

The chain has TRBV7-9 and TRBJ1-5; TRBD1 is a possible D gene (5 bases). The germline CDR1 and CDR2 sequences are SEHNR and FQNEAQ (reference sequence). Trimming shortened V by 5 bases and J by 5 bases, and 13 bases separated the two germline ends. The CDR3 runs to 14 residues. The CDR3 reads CASSVDSGDQPQHF. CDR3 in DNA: TGTGCCAGCAGCGTAGACAGCGGAGATCAGCCCCAGCATTTT.

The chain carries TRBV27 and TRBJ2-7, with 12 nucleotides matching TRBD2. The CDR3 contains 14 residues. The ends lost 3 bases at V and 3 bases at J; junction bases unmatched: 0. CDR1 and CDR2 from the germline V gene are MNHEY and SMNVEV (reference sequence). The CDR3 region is CASSLGLAGYEQYF. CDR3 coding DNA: TGTGCCAGCAGTTTGGGACTAGCGGGCTACGAGCAGTACTTC.

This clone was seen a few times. CDR3 amino acids: CASSSPDRANYGYTF. The CDR3 nucleotides read TGTGCCAGCAGTAGCCCGGACAGAGCTAACTATGGCTACACCTTC. J is TRBJ1-2 and V is TRBV6-2 or TRBV6-3, with D tentatively TRBD1 (6 bases). Trimming stripped 5 bases from V and 0 bases from J, with 13 bases between. Looked up from germline, CDR1 is MNHEY and CDR2 is SVGEGT. The CDR3 is made up of 15 amino acids.

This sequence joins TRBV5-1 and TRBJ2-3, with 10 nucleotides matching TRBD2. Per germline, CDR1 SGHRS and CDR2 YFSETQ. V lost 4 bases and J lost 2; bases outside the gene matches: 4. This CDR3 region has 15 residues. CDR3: CASSRTSGPTDTQYF. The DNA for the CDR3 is TGCGCCAGCAGCCGGACTAGCGGTCCCACAGATACGCAGTATTTT.

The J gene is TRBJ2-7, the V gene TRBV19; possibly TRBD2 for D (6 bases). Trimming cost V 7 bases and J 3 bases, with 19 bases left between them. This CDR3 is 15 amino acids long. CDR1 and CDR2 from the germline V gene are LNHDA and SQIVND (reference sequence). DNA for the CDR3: TGTGCCAGTACTCCAAACCGGGACGGGAGCTACGAGCAGTACTTC. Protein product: CASTPNRDGSYEQYF.

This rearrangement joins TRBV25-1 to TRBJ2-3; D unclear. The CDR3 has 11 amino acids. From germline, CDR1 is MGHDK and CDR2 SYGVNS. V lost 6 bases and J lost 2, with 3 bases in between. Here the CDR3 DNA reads TGTGCCAGCAGGACCACAGATACGCAGTATTTT. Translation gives CASRTTDTQYF.